Shown below are 25 T cell receptor beta chains from a single sample sequenced in a study of T cell responses to AZD1222 COVID-19 vaccine (dated by TCRdb to the early 2020s). Library prep was done by the immunoSEQ multiplex PCR assay. Entries here come from immuneACCESS through TCRdb and include only in-frame sequences with V and J called. Some clones fail to appear in such tables; in the studies checked, an unresolved V gene covers under half of the shortfall, and the cause of the remainder is unknown. The sample table shows roughly 120,000 clones, and roughly 90% are seen once. Around 8.2% of the sample goes to the ten largest clones. The sample's time point label, decoded: about 28 days (+/-7) after the second vaccine dose. The sequences come from peripheral blood, collected 28 days after the second AZD1222 dose. Source of these receptors: an adult who received the AZD1222 COVID-19 vaccine.

The rearrangement links TRBV19 to TRBJ2-7; TRBD1 might be the D (6 bases). V was pared by 1 base and J by 5 bases, with 9 bases between. The CDR3 is made up of 13 amino acids. From germline, CDR1 is LNHDA and CDR2 SQIVND (reference sequence). CDR3 sequence reads: CASSIGTGNEQYF. CDR3 nucleotides: TGTGCCAGTAGTATAGGTACAGGGAACGAGCAGTACTTC.

The CDR3 coding sequence is TGTGCCAGCAGCCCGTGGGCCAGCGTAGAATCCGAGCAGTACTTC. This codes for CASSPWASVESEQYF. This chain connects TRBV6-2 or TRBV6-3 to TRBJ2-7; D is unclear. Germline assignment: CDR1 MNHEY and CDR2 SVGEGT. The CDR3 covers 15 residues. The V end lost 6 bases, the J end lost 6 bases, and 21 bases lay between the germline ends.

V gene TRBV7-9 combines with J gene TRBJ1-4, with D perhaps matching TRBD1 (6 bases). The CDR3 runs to 18 residues. CDR1 is SEHNR and CDR2 is FQNEAQ in the germline V gene (reference sequence). Trimming shortened V by 4 bases and J by 3 bases, and 21 bases separated the two germline ends. The CDR3 DNA sequence: TGTGCCAGCAGCTGGAGGCTGCAGGGGAGGTCGGCTAATGAAAAACTGTTTTTT. The encoded protein is CASSWRLQGRSANEKLFF.

The rearrangement links TRBV7-6 to TRBJ2-3, with a tentative D call TRBD2 (6 bases). The germline CDR1 and CDR2 sequences are SGHVS and FNYEAQ. This CDR3 has 16 amino acids. Trimming left V 5 bases short and J 1 base short, with 16 bases between. This CDR3 is CASSLLADAGTDTQYF. For the CDR3, the DNA is TGTGCCAGCAGCCTCTTAGCGGATGCGGGCACAGATACGCAGTATTTT.

This clone was observed a single time. The V and J genes are TRBV5-1 and TRBJ2-3; 9 bases fit TRBD2. With 7 bases clipped from V and 4 bases from J, the junction kept 10 bases outside the gene matches. The germline gives CDR1 SGHRS, CDR2 YFSETQ. The CDR3 loop spans 15 amino acids. The CDR3 sequence is CASRLAEGGPDTQYF. CDR3 DNA: TGCGCCAGCCGACTAGCGGAAGGGGGCCCAGATACGCAGTATTTT.

The chain uses TRBV14 and TRBJ2-1; 8 bases agree with TRBD1. Germline V CDR1 and CDR2: SGHDN, FVKESK. This CDR3 spans 16 amino acids. V lost 3 bases, J lost 3 bases, and 7 bases stayed unmatched. The CDR3 sequence is CASSHLLTGDYNEQFF. The CDR3 region has the DNA TGTGCCAGCAGCCATCTCCTGACAGGGGACTACAATGAGCAGTTCTTC.

The V call is TRBV7-2, the J call TRBJ2-1; D call uncertain. Germline V gene lookup returns CDR1 SGHTA and CDR2 FQGNSA. CDR3 length: 14 amino acids. V lost 1 base and J lost 10, with 14 bases in between. CDR3 protein: CASSLDYSSWEQFF. CDR3 DNA: TGTGCCAGCAGCTTAGATTATTCGTCATGGGAGCAGTTCTTC. The full variable domain, in which reference TRBV7-2 and TRBJ2-1 provide the parts outside the CDR3, is GAGVSQSPSNKVTEKGKDVELRCDPISGHTALYWYRQSLGQGLEFLIYFQGNSAPDKSGLPSDRFSAERTGGSVSTLTIQRTQQEDSAVYLCASSLDYSSWEQFFGPGTRLTVL.

The V and J genes are TRBV28 and TRBJ1-5; possible D gene TRBD1, 5 bases. The CDR3 contains 15 residues. Germline V gives CDR1 MDHEN, CDR2 SYDVKM. Trimming shortened V by 6 bases and J by 6 bases, and 18 bases separated the two germline ends. CDR3 in DNA: TGTGCCAGCAGGATGACCGGGGCGATGGGTCAGCCCCAGCATTTT. This gives the protein CASRMTGAMGQPQHF.

This chain joins TRBV19 and TRBJ2-7; 9 bases match TRBD2. Trimming removed 4 bases from V and 3 bases from J; junction bases left unmatched: 1. The CDR3 runs to 13 residues. The germline V gene has CDR1 LNHDA and CDR2 SQIVND (reference sequence). This CDR3 is CASSTSGNYEQYF. In DNA, the CDR3 is TGTGCCAGTAGTACTAGCGGGAACTACGAGCAGTACTTC.

The chain is built from TRBV7-8 and TRBJ1-2; TRBD1 agrees at 8 bases. V trimming: 0 bases; J trimming: 0 bases; junction bases outside the gene matches: 3. The CDR3 has 16 amino acids. Per germline, CDR1 SGHVS and CDR2 FQNEAQ. CDR3 loop: CASSLAGQEANYGYTF. The CDR3 DNA reads as TGTGCCAGCAGCTTAGCGGGACAGGAGGCTAACTATGGCTACACCTTC. The variable domain in full, with the rest retrieved from reference TRBV7-8 and TRBJ1-2, is GAGVSQSPRYKVAKRGQDVALRCDPISGHVSLFWYQQALGQGPEFLTYFQNEAQLDKSGLPSDRFFAERPEGSVSTLKIQRTQQEDSAVYLCASSLAGQEANYGYTFGSGTRLTVV.

This clone was seen a single time. This chain uses TRBV27 with TRBJ2-1, with a tentative D call TRBD1 (6 bases). The CDR3 has 14 amino acids. Germline V gene sequence: CDR1 MNHEY, CDR2 SMNVEV (reference sequence). Trimming shortened V by 5 bases and J by 4 bases, and 12 bases separated the two germline ends. DNA for the CDR3: TGTGCCAGCAGTCTCGGGACACAGTACAATGAGCAGTTCTTC. Amino acids: CASSLGTQYNEQFF.

The chain has TRBV7-8 and TRBJ2-6; no definite D call. CDR3 length: 17 amino acids. The germline V and J ends were trimmed by 4 bases and 0 bases, with 13 bases remaining between them. In germline, CDR1 is SGHVS, CDR2 FQNEAQ. The CDR3 DNA reads as TGTGCCAGCAGCTCCACTTCGGCCAACTCTGGGGCCAACGTCCTGACTTTC. Its translation: CASSSTSANSGANVLTF.

The chain is built from TRBV4-1 and TRBJ2-1; 10 bases match TRBD1. The CDR3 sequence is 15 residues long. V shed 5 bases and J 5 bases; nucleotides not matched to a gene: 6. CDR1 is MGHRA, CDR2 YSYEKL, per germline. The CDR3 loop is CASSVDRGSDNEQFF. The CDR3 coding sequence is TGCGCCAGCAGCGTGGACAGGGGGTCCGACAATGAGCAGTTCTTC.

The table lists this clone with a few counts. This chain joins TRBV18 and TRBJ2-7, with 9 bases fitting TRBD1. Trimming at V came to 4 bases and at J to 6 bases, leaving 4 bases not matched to a gene. CDR1 KGHSH and CDR2 LQKENI come from the germline V gene. The CDR3 spans 13 residues. CDR3 bases: TGTGCCAGCTCACAACGGACAGGGGTCGAGCAGTACTTC. Protein sequence: CASSQRTGVEQYF. The complete variable domain, with remaining parts taken from reference TRBV18 and TRBJ2-7, reads NAGVMQNPRHLVRRRGQEARLRCSPMKGHSHVYWYRQLPEEGLKFMVYLQKENIIDESGMPKERFSAEFPKEGPSILRIQQVVRGDSAAYFCASSQRTGVEQYFGPGTRLTVT.

This chain links TRBV7-9 with TRBJ1-1; no clear D. This CDR3 has 13 amino acids. Germline CDR1 SEHNR, CDR2 FQNEAQ (reference sequence). The germline V and J ends were trimmed by 3 bases and 1 base, with 6 bases remaining between them. CDR3 protein: CASSFSGNTEAFF. CDR3 nucleotides: TGTGCCAGCAGCTTTAGTGGGAACACTGAAGCTTTCTTT.

V gene TRBV28 combines with J gene TRBJ1-2; 7 bases map to TRBD1. V was clipped by 5 bases and J by 4 bases; unmatched bases: 1. The CDR3 sequence is 12 residues long. The germline V gene encodes CDR1 MDHEN and CDR2 SYDVKM. This chain's CDR3 is CASSRTGYGYTF. The CDR3, as DNA: TGTGCCAGCAGTCGGACAGGCTATGGCTACACCTTC.

The chain is built from TRBV18 and TRBJ2-1, with 8 positions matching TRBD1. Germline lookup yields CDR1 KGHSH and CDR2 LQKENI. The CDR3 totals 16 residues. V was pared by 3 bases and J by 3 bases, with 7 bases of the junction left unmatched. The CDR3 loop reads CASSPQGQVLYNEQFF. Written as DNA, the CDR3 is TGTGCCAGCTCACCTCAGGGACAGGTGCTCTACAATGAGCAGTTCTTC.

This rearrangement joins TRBV27 to TRBJ1-1, with 8 bases matching TRBD1. This CDR3 region has 14 residues. J lost 4 bases, V lost 5 bases, and 6 bases had no gene match. CDR1 is MNHEY and CDR2 is SMNVEV in the germline V gene (reference sequence). The CDR3 region is CASSITGGGTEAFF. The CDR3 bases are TGTGCCAGCAGTATCACAGGGGGGGGCACTGAAGCTTTCTTT.

The chain uses TRBV5-1 and TRBJ1-2, with 7 bases aligning to TRBD1. V shed 3 bases and J 6 bases; nucleotides not matched to a gene: 2. The germline V gene has CDR1 SGHRS and CDR2 YFSETQ. This CDR3 is built from 12 residues. The CDR3, as DNA: TGCGCCAGCAGCTCCACAGGGGATGGCTACACCTTC. It translates to CASSSTGDGYTF.

This chain joins TRBV6-2 or TRBV6-3 and TRBJ2-7; TRBD1 matches at 10 bases. The CDR3 runs to 15 residues. The ends lost 4 bases at V and 3 bases at J; junction bases unmatched: 6. In germline, CDR1 is MNHEY, CDR2 SVGEGT. Here the CDR3 DNA reads TGTGCCAGCAGTTCAGCCGGGACAGGGGTCTACGAGCAGTACTTC. This sequence encodes CASSSAGTGVYEQYF.

This chain joins TRBV24-1 and TRBJ2-7, with TRBD2 identical over 8 bases. The germline V gene encodes CDR1 KGHDR and CDR2 SFDVKD. There are 14 residues in the CDR3. The V and J ends lost 6 bases and 3 bases, in that order; junction bases with no gene match: 6. Written as DNA, the CDR3 is TGTGCCACCAGTCCAAGCGGGAGTAGCTACGAGCAGTACTTC. Protein: CATSPSGSSYEQYF.

V and J are TRBV27 and TRBJ1-2; no reliable D call. Germline CDR1 reads MNHEY; CDR2 reads SMNVEV (reference sequence). The CDR3 covers 13 residues. The V end lost 5 bases, the J end lost 7 bases, and 14 bases lay between the germline ends. CDR3 sequence (DNA): TGTGCCAGCAGTCGGAACGGCCGGAGTGGCTACACCTTC. Amino acid sequence: CASSRNGRSGYTF.

The rearrangement joins TRBV12-3 or TRBV12-4 to TRBJ2-7; D is uncertain. Trimming stripped 2 bases from V and 8 bases from J, with 10 bases between. The CDR3 is 12 amino acids. CDR3 sequence reads: CASSLYSLQQYF. The DNA of the CDR3 is TGTGCCAGCAGTTTATACAGCCTCCAGCAGTACTTC.

The gene calls are TRBV11-2 and TRBJ1-1; D may be TRBD1 (5 bases). The CDR3 contains 16 residues. In germline, CDR1 is SGHAT, CDR2 FQNNGV. Trimming removed 6 bases from V and 3 bases from J, with 20 bases in between. In nucleotides, the CDR3 is TGTGCCAGCAGGATCACCGGGACGATAGATCACACTGAAGCTTTCTTT. This sequence encodes CASRITGTIDHTEAFF.

The chain links TRBV10-3 to TRBJ2-7; 11 bases are a match to TRBD1. The germline gives CDR1 ENHRY, CDR2 SYGVKD. With V trimmed by 10 bases and J by 6 bases, 11 bases remained unmatched. CDR3 length equals 14 residues. For the CDR3, the DNA is TGTGCCAGCCATGGGACAGGGGGTTCTCGCGAGCAGTACTTC. This sequence encodes CASHGTGGSREQYF.